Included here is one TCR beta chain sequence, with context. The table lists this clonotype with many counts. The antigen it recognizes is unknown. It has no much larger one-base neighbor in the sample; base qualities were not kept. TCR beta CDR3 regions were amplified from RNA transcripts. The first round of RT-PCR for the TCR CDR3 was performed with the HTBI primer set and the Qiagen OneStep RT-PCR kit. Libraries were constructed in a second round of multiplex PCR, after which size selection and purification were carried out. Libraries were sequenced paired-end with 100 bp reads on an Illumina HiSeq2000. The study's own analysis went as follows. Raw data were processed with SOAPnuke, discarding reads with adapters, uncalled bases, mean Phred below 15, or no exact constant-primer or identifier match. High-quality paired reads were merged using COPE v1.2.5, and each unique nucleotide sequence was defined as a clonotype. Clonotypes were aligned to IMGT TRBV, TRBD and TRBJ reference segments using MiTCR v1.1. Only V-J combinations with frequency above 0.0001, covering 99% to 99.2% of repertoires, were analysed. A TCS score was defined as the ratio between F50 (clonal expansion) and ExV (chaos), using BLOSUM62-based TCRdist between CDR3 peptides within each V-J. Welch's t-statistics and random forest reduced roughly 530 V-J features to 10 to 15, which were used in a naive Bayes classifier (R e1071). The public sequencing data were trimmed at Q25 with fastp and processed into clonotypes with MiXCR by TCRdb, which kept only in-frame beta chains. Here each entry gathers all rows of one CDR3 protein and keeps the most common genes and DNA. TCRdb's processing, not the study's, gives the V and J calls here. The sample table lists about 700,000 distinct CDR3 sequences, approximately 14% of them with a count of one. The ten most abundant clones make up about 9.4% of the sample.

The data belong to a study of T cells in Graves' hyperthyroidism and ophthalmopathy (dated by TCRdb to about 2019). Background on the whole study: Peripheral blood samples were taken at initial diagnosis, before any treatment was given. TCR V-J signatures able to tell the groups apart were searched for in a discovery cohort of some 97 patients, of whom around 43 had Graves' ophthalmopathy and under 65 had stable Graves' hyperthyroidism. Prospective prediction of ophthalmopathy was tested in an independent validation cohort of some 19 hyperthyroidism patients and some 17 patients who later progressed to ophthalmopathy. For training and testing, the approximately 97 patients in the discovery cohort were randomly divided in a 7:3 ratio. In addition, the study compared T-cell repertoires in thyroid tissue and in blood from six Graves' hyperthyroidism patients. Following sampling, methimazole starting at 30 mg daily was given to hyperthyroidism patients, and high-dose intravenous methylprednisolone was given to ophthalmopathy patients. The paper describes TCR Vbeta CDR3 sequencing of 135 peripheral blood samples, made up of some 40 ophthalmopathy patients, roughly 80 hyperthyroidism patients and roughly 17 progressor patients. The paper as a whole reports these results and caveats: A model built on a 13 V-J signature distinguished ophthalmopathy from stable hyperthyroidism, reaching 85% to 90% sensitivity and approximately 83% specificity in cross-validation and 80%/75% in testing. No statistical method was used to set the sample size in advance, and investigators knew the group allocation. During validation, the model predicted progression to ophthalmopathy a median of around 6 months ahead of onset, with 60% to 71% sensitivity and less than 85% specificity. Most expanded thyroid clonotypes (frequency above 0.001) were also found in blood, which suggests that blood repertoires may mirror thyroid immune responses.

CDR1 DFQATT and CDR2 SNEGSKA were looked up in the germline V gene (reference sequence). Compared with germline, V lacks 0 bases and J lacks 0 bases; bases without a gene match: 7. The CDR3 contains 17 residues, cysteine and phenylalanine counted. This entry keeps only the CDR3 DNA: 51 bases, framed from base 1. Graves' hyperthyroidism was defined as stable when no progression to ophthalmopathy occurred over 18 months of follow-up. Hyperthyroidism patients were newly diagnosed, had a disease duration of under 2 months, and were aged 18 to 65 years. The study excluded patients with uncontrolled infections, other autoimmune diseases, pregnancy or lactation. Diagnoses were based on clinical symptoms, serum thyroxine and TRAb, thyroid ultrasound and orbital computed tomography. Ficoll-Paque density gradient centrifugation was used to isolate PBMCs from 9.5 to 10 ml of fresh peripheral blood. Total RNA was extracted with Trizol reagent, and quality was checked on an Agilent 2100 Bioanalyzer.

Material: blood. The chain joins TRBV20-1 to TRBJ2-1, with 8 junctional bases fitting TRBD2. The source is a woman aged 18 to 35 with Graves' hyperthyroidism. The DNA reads TGCAGTGCTAGAGATAAGAAGCGGGAGAGCTCCTACAATGAGCAGTTCTTC. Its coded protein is CSARDKKRESSYNEQFF.